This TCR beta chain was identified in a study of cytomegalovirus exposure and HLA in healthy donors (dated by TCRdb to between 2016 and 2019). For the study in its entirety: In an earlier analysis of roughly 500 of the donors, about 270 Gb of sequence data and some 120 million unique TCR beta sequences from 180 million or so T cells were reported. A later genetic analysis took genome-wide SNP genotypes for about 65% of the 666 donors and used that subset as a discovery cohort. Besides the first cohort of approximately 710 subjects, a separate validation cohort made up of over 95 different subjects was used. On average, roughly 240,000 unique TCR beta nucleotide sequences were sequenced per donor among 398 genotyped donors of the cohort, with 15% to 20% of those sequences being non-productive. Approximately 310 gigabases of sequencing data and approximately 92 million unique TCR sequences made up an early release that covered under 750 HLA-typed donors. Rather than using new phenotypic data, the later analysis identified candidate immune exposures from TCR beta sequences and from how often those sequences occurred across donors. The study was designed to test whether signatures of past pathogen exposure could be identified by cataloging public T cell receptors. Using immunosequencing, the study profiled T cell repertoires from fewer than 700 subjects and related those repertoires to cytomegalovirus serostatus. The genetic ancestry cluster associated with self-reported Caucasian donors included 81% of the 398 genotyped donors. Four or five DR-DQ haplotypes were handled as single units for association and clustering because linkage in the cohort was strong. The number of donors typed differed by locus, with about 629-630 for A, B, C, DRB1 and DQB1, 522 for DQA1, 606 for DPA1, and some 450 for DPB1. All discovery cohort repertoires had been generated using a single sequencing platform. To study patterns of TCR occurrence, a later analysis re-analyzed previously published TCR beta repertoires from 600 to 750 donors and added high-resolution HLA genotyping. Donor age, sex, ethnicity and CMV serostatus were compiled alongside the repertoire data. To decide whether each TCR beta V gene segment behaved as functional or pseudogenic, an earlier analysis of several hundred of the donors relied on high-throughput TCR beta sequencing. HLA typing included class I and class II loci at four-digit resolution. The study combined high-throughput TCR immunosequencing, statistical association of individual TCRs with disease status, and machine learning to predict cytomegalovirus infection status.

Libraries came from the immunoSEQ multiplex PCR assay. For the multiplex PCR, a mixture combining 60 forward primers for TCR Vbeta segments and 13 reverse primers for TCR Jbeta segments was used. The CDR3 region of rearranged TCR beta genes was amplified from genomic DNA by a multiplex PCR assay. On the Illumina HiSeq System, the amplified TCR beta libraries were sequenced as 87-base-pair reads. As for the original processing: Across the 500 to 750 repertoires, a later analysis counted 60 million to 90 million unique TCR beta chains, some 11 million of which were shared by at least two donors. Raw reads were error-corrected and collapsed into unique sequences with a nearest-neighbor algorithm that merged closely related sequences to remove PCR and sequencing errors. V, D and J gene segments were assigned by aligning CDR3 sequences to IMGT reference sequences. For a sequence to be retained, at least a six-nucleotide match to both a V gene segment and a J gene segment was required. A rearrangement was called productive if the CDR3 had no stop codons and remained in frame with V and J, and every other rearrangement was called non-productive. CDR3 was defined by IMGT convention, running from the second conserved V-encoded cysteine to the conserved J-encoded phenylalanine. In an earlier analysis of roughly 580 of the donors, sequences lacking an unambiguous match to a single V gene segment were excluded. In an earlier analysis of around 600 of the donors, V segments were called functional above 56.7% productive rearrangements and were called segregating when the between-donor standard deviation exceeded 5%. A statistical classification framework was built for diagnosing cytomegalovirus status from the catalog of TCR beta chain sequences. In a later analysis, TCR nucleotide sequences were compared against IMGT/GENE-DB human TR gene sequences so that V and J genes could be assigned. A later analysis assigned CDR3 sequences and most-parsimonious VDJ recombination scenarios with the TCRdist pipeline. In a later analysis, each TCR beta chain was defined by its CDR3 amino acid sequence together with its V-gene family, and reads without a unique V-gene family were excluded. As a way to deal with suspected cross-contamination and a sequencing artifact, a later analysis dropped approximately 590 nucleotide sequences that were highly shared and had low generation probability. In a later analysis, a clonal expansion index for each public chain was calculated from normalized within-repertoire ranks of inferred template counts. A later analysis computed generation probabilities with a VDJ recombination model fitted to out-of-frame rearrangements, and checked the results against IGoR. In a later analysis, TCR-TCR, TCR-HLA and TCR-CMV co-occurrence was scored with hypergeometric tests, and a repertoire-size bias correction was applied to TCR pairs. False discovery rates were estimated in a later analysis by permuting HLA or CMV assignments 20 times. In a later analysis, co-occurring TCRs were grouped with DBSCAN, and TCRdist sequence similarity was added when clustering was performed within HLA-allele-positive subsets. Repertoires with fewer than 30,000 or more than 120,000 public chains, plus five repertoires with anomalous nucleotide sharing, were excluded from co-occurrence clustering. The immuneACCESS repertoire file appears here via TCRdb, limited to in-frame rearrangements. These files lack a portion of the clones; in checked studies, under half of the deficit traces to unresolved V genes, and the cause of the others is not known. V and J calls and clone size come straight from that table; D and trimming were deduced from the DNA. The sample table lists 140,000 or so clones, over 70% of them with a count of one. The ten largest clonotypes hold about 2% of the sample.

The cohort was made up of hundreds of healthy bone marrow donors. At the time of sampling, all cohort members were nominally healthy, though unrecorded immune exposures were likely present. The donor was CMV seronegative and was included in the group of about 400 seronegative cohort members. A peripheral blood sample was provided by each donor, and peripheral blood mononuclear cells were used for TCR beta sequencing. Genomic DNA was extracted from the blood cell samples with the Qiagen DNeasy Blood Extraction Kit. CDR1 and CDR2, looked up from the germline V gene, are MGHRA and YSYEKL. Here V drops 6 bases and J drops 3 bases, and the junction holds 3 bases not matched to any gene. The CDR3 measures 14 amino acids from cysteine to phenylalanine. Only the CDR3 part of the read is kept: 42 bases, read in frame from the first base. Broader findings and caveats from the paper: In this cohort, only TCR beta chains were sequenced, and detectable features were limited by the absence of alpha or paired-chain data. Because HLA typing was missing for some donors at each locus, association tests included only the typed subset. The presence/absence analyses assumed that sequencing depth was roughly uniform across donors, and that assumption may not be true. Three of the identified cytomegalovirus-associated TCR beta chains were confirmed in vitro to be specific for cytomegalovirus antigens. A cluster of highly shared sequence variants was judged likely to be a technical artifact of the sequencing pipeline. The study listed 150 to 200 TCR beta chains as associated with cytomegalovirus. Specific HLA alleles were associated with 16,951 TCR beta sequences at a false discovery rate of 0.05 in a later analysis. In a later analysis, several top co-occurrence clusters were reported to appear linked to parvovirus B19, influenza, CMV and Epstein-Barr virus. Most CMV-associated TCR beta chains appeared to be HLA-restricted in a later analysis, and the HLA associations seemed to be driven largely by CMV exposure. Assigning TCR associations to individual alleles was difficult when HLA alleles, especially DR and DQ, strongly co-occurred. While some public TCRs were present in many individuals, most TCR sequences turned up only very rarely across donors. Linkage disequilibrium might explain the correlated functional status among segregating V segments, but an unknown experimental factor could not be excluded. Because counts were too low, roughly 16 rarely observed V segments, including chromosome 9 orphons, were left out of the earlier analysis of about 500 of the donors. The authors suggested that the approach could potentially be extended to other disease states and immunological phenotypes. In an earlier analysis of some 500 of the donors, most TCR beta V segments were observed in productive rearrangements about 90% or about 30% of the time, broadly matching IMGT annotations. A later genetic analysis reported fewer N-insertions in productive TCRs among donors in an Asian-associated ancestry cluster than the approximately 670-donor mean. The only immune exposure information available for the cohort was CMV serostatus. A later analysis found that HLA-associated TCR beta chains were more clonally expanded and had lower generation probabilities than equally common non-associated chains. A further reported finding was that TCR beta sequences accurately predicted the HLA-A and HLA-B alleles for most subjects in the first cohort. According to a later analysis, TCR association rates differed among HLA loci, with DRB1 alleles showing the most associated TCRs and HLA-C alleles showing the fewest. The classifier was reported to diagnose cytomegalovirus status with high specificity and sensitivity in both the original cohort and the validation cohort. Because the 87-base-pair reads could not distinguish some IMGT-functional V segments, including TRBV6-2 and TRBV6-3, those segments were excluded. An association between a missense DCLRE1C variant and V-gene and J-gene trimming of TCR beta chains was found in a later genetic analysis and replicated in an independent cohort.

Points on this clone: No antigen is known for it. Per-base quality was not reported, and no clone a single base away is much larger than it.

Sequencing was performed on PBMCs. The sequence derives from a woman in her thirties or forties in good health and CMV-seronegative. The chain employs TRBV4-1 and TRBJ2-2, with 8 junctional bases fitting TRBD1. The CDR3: CASSLQGDTGELFF. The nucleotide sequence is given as TGCGCCAGCAGTTTACAGGGGGACACCGGGGAGCTGTTTTTT.